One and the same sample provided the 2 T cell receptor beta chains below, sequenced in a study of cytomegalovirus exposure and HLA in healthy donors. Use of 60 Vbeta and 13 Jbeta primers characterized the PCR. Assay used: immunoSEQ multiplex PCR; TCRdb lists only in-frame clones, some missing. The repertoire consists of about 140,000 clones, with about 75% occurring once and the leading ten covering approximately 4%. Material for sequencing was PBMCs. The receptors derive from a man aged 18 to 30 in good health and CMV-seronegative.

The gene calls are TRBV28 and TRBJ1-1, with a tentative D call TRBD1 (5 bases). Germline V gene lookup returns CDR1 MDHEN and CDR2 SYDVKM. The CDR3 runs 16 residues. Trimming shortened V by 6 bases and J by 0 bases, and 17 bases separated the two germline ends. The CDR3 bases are TGTGCCAGCAGGTTTCCCCGGGGGGAGGTGAACACTGAAGCTTTCTTT. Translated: CASRFPRGEVNTEAFF.

The CDR3 sequence: CAWSGLAGYEQYF. In DNA form, the CDR3 reads TGTGCCTGGAGTGGACTAGCGGGCTACGAGCAGTACTTC. The chain couples TRBV30 to TRBJ2-5; TRBD2 matches 10 bases. The end of the DNA is better explained by TRBJ2-7, so the J call may be wrong. This CDR3 comprises 13 residues. Germline V gene sequence: CDR1 GTSNPN, CDR2 SVGIG (reference sequence).